What follows describes a single T cell receptor beta chain. Its antigen is currently not known. Base qualities are not at hand, and no much larger clone is one base apart. The data were obtained in a study of cytomegalovirus exposure and HLA in healthy donors (dated by TCRdb to about 2017). At the level of the whole study: In an earlier analysis of around 540 of the donors, 276 Gb of sequence data and roughly 100 million unique TCR beta sequences from about 179 million T cells were reported. Every repertoire in the discovery cohort had been generated on one and the same sequencing platform. About five DR-DQ haplotypes were treated as single units for association and clustering because of strong linkage in the cohort. Rather than drawing on any new phenotypic data, the later analysis identified candidate immune exposures from TCR beta sequences and the way those sequences occurred across donors. To decide whether each TCR beta V gene segment behaved as functional or pseudogenic, an earlier analysis of approximately 620 of the donors relied on high-throughput TCR beta sequencing. Among about 400 genotyped donors of the cohort, an average of roughly 230,000 unique TCR beta nucleotide sequences was sequenced per donor, of which 15% to 20% were non-productive. Genome-wide SNP genotypes for about 65% of the roughly 670 donors were used in a later genetic analysis, which treated that subset as a discovery cohort. Typing coverage differed by locus: A, B, C, DRB1 and DQB1 were typed in roughly 629-630 donors, DQA1 in about 510, DPA1 in 606, and DPB1 in approximately 450. A separate validation cohort of more than 100 different subjects was used in addition to the 666-subject first cohort. To predict cytomegalovirus infection status, the study combined high-throughput TCR immunosequencing, statistical association of individual TCRs with disease status, and machine learning. The study used immunosequencing to profile the T cell repertoires of approximately 690 subjects and linked those repertoires to cytomegalovirus serostatus. To study patterns of TCR occurrence, a later analysis re-analyzed previously published TCR beta repertoires from around 670 donors and added high-resolution HLA genotyping. The study aimed to test whether cataloging public T cell receptors could reveal signatures of past pathogen exposure. HLA typing included class I and class II loci at four-digit resolution. The genetic ancestry cluster associated with self-reported Caucasian donors included roughly four fifths of the approximately 410 genotyped donors. Donor age, sex, ethnicity and CMV serostatus were compiled alongside the repertoire data. About 280 gigabases of sequencing data and around 80 million unique TCR sequences made up an early release that covered several hundred HLA-typed donors. Here is what the overall study found, with its caveats: Only TCR beta chains were sequenced in this cohort, and the absence of alpha or paired-chain data limited detectable features. V-gene and J-gene trimming of TCR beta chains was associated with a missense DCLRE1C variant in a later genetic analysis, and the association was replicated in an independent cohort. Because HLA typing was missing for some donors at each locus, association tests included only the typed subset. Presence/absence analyses assumed roughly uniform sequencing depth across donors, an assumption that may not hold. The authors suggested that the approach could potentially be extended to other disease states and immunological phenotypes. Linkage disequilibrium might explain the correlated functional status among segregating V segments, but an unknown experimental factor could not be ruled out. In a later analysis, 16,951 TCR beta sequences were associated with specific HLA alleles at a false discovery rate of 0.05. In vitro tests confirmed that a few of the cytomegalovirus-associated TCR beta chains recognize cytomegalovirus antigens. The classifier was reported to diagnose cytomegalovirus status with high specificity and sensitivity in both the original and validation cohorts. For the cohort, immune exposure information was limited to CMV serostatus. A further reported finding was that TCR beta sequences accurately predicted the HLA-A and HLA-B alleles for most subjects in the first cohort. In a later analysis, HLA-associated TCR beta chains were found to be more clonally expanded and to have lower generation probabilities than equally common non-associated chains. In a later genetic analysis, fewer N-insertions in productive TCRs were reported among donors in an Asian-associated ancestry cluster than the roughly 700-donor mean. The earlier analysis of some 560 of the donors excluded 15 to 20 rarely observed V segments, including chromosome 9 orphons, because counts were too low. In an earlier analysis of some 550 of the donors, most TCR beta V segments were observed in productive rearrangements about 90% or about 30% of the time, broadly matching IMGT annotations. Some IMGT-functional V segments, including TRBV6-2 and TRBV6-3, could not be distinguished by the 87-base-pair reads and were therefore excluded. Strong co-occurrence of HLA alleles, especially DR and DQ, made assigning TCR associations to individual alleles difficult. In a later analysis, most CMV-associated TCR beta chains were found to appear HLA-restricted, with HLA associations seemingly driven largely by CMV exposure. A cluster of highly shared sequence variants was judged likely to represent a technical artifact of the sequencing pipeline. Across donors, most TCR sequences were observed very rarely, whereas some public TCRs were present in many individuals. According to a later analysis, parvovirus B19, influenza, CMV and Epstein-Barr virus appeared linked to several top co-occurrence clusters. A total of about 150 TCR beta chains were listed by the study as associated with cytomegalovirus. In a later analysis, TCR association rates were found to vary across HLA loci, with the most associated TCRs seen for DRB1 alleles and the fewest for HLA-C alleles.

Including cysteine and phenylalanine, the CDR3 has 17 amino acids. CDR3 DNA is the only sequence kept; it has 51 bases, read in frame from the first base. V trim: 1 base; J trim: 2 bases; unmatched bases: 6. For CDR1 and CDR2, the germline V gene lists SGHAT and FQNNGV. The cohort was made up of 500 to 800 healthy bone marrow donors. All cohort members were sampled while nominally healthy, although unrecorded immune exposures were likely present. The donor was CMV seronegative and belonged to the group of more than 300 seronegative cohort members. A peripheral blood sample was provided by each donor, and peripheral blood mononuclear cells were used for TCR beta sequencing. The Qiagen DNeasy Blood Extraction Kit was used to extract genomic DNA from the blood cell samples. Library method: the immunoSEQ multiplex PCR assay. For the multiplex PCR, a mixture combining 60 forward primers for TCR Vbeta segments and 13 reverse primers for TCR Jbeta segments was used. A multiplex PCR assay on genomic DNA amplified the CDR3 region of rearranged TCR beta genes. The amplified TCR beta libraries were sequenced on the Illumina HiSeq System as 87-base-pair reads. Per the authors' processing: A later analysis counted tens of millions of unique TCR beta chains across the 640 or so repertoires, and 9 million to 14 million of these chains were shared by at least two donors. Raw reads were error-corrected and collapsed into unique sequences by a nearest-neighbor algorithm in which closely related sequences were merged to remove PCR and sequencing errors. To assign V, D and J gene segments, CDR3 sequences were aligned to IMGT reference sequences. For a sequence to be retained, a match of at least six nucleotides was required to both a V gene segment and a J gene segment. A rearrangement counted as productive if the CDR3 had no stop codons and remained in frame with V and J, and every other rearrangement counted as non-productive. CDR3 was defined according to IMGT convention as the region running from the second conserved V-encoded cysteine to the conserved J-encoded phenylalanine. In an earlier analysis of just under 600 of the donors, sequences lacking an unambiguous match to a single V gene segment were excluded. An earlier analysis of a few hundred of the donors called V segments functional above 56.7% productive rearrangements and segregating when the between-donor standard deviation exceeded 5%. A statistical classification framework was built to diagnose cytomegalovirus status from the catalog of TCR beta chain sequences. In a later analysis, TCR nucleotide sequences were compared against IMGT/GENE-DB human TR gene sequences so that V and J genes could be assigned. Using the TCRdist pipeline, a later analysis assigned CDR3 sequences along with most-parsimonious VDJ recombination scenarios. In a later analysis, each TCR beta chain was defined by its CDR3 amino acid sequence together with its V-gene family, and reads without a unique V-gene family were excluded. As a way to deal with suspected cross-contamination and a sequencing artifact, a later analysis dropped roughly 620 nucleotide sequences that were highly shared and had low generation probability. In a later analysis, a clonal expansion index was calculated for each public chain from normalized within-repertoire ranks of inferred template counts. A later analysis computed generation probabilities with a VDJ recombination model fitted to out-of-frame rearrangements, and checked the results against IGoR. A later analysis scored TCR-TCR, TCR-HLA and TCR-CMV co-occurrence with hypergeometric tests, applying a repertoire-size bias correction to TCR pairs. In a later analysis, false discovery rates were estimated by permuting HLA or CMV assignments 20 times. A later analysis grouped co-occurring TCRs with DBSCAN, adding TCRdist sequence similarity when clustering within HLA-allele-positive subsets. Repertoires with fewer than 30,000 or more than 120,000 public chains, plus five repertoires with anomalous nucleotide sharing, were excluded from co-occurrence clustering. TCRdb's version of the immuneACCESS table is confined to in-frame rearrangements and falls short of the full clone set. An unresolved V gene accounts for under half of the shortfall where checked; the remainder is of unknown origin. D and trimming were read from the DNA, whereas the V and J calls and clone size are those reported in that table. The sample table lists 150,000 to 200,000 clones, around 73% of them with a count of one. About 1.5% of the sample goes to the ten largest clones.

This TCR was sampled from a male donor in good health and CMV-seronegative. Sequenced material: PBMCs. The V and J segments used are TRBV11-2 and TRBJ2-7, and 12 junction bases match TRBD2. For the CDR3, the sequence is CASSLALTSGSTYEQYF. The bases read TGTGCCAGCAGCTTAGCCTTGACTAGCGGGAGCACCTACGAGCAGTACTTC. The CDR3 plus the reference TRBV11-2 and TRBJ2-7 genes for the other parts give the full variable domain: EAGVAQSPRYKIIEKRQSVAFWCNPISGHATLYWYQQILGQGPKLLIQFQNNGVVDDSQLPKDRFSAERLKGVDSTLKIQPAKLEDSAVYLCASSLALTSGSTYEQYFGPGTRLTVT.